The clone carrying this T cell receptor (beta chain) was detected only a few times. As yet, its antigen is unknown. The sample belongs to a study of vaccination and CD4 T cells after COVID-19. Study overall: Vaccinees got either two BNT162b2 doses or two mRNA-1273 doses. Between diagnosis and the drawing of post-COVID samples lay a median roughly 91 days (range 35 to 161).

Specified treatment: roughly 10-day PBMC culture with coronavirus spike peptide pools or control peptides (ViraFEST assay). PBMCs were cultured at around 2 million per well with roughly 10 IU/ml IL-2 and around 10 ug/ml peptide pools. Half the medium was replaced with fresh IL-2 medium on days 3 and 7. Sequenced with the Oncomine TCR Beta short-read assay was DNA taken from cultured CD4+ T cells. One entry per CDR3 protein results from TCRdb running MiXCR on the PCR reads. The sample yields over 4,500 distinct CDR3 sequences, around half seen once. This sequence originates from a human donor who had recovered from COVID-19. Input material: CD4+ T cells from blood, cultured in vitro.

CDR3 nucleotides: TGTGCCACCAAGGGCCATGAGCAGTTCTTC. Encoded protein: CATKGHEQFF. The rearrangement uses TRBV24-1 and TRBJ2-1, with no clear D. In germline, CDR1 is KGHDR, CDR2 SFDVKD. The ends were cut back, 8 bases at V and 8 bases at J, with 6 bases in the middle. This CDR3 has 10 residues.